These T cell receptor beta chains were read from a single sample in a study of shared clonotypes between healthy human individuals. Clones were sequenced by immunoSEQ multiplex PCR, and TCRdb holds only the in-frame ones, with some missing. Among about 2.2 million clones listed, 93% were seen once. Sequencing was performed on naive CD8+ T cells from PBMCs. The receptor source for this set is a man younger than 35 in good health. Some clones in this sample may be carry-over from other donors' samples. Each CDR3 is given with its conserved first and last residue. A D gene is named only where the DNA matches it firmly. The size field is filled for only some rows; it gives once, few, many or a size class.

j_gene | len | d_gene | v_gene | abundance | CDR3aa | CDR3nt
TRBJ2-5 | 17 | TRBD2 | TRBV7-9 | . | CASSLAGEREFWETQYF | TGTGCCAGCAGCTTAGCGGGGGAGCGGGAGTTCTGGGAGACCCAGTACTTC
TRBJ1-2 | 14 | . | TRBV4-1 | . | CASSQNSGDYGYTF | TGCGCCAGCAGCCAGAATAGCGGGGATTATGGCTACACCTTC
TRBJ1-5 | 19 | TRBD1 | TRBV27 | . | CASSHTSGTGPSRNQPQHF | TGTGCCAGCAGCCACACAAGCGGGACAGGGCCCAGTCGGAATCAGCCCCAGCATTTT
TRBJ1-2 | 13 | . | TRBV2 | . | CASSEGQIDGYTF | TGTGCCAGCAGTGAGGGCCAGATCGATGGCTACACCTTC
TRBJ1-4 | 14 | . | TRBV28 | . | CASSFQVSGEKLFF | TGTGCCAGCAGTTTTCAGGTATCAGGGGAAAAACTGTTTTTT
TRBJ1-1 | 14 | . | TRBV2 | . | CANRAGEGHTEAFF | TGTGCTAATCGCGCGGGGGAAGGGCACACTGAAGCTTTCTTT
TRBJ1-1 | 16 | . | TRBV5-5 | . | CASSLGGRGLNTEAFF | TGTGCCAGCAGCTTGGGAGGGAGAGGGCTGAACACTGAAGCTTTCTTT
TRBJ1-2 | 16 | . | TRBV28 | . | CASSLLSEGNEYGYTF | TGTGCCAGCAGTTTATTGTCGGAGGGAAATGAGTATGGCTACACCTTC
TRBJ1-5 | 14 | . | TRBV19 | . | CASYQTGIHQPQHF | TGTGCCAGCTACCAGACAGGCATCCATCAGCCCCAGCATTTT
TRBJ2-7 | 15 | . | TRBV5-6 | . | CASSVADSLFGEQYF | TGTGCCAGCAGTGTGGCAGACAGCCTCTTTGGAGAGCAGTACTTC
TRBJ2-1 | 14 | . | TRBV25-1 | once | CASSGAPNIGEQFF | TGTGCCAGCAGTGGGGCTCCCAATATCGGTGAGCAGTTCTTC
TRBJ2-1 | 13 | . | TRBV9 | . | CASSEGTYNEQFF | TGTGCCAGCAGCGAAGGGACCTACAATGAGCAGTTCTTC
TRBJ2-1 | 16 | TRBD1 | TRBV27 | . | CASSSGPGQGTNEQFF | TGTGCCAGCAGTTCCGGTCCGGGACAGGGGACAAATGAGCAGTTCTTC
TRBJ1-1 | 15 | TRBD1 | TRBV6-5 | . | CASSYLGTGGSEAFF | TGTGCCAGCAGTTACTTAGGGACAGGGGGGTCTGAAGCTTTCTTT
TRBJ2-7 | 14 | TRBD1 | TRBV5-1 | . | CASSSGTGRYEQYF | TGCGCCAGCAGCTCCGGGACAGGGCGCTACGAGCAGTACTTC
TRBJ2-1 | 16 | TRBD2 | TRBV14 | . | CASSAGGRPIYNEQFF | TGTGCCAGCAGCGCCGGGGGGAGGCCCATCTACAATGAGCAGTTCTTC
TRBJ2-7 | 14 | . | TRBV6-6 | . | CASSYSPAGYEQYF | TGTGCCAGCAGTTACTCCCCCGCCGGCTACGAGCAGTACTTC
TRBJ2-7 | 13 | TRBD1 | TRBV5-1 | once | CATRTGGRNEQYF | TGCGCCACACGAACAGGGGGCCGGAACGAGCAGTACTTC
TRBJ2-1 | 13 | . | TRBV29-1 | . | CSVLFGRGNEQFF | TGCAGCGTTCTATTCGGGAGAGGGAATGAGCAGTTCTTC
TRBJ2-1 | 12 | . | TRBV2 | . | CASTRTYNEQFF | TGTGCCAGCACGCGGACTTACAATGAGCAGTTCTTC
TRBJ2-1 | 15 | . | TRBV10-3 | . | CAISESDAPYNEQFF | TGTGCCATCAGTGAGTCGGATGCGCCCTACAATGAGCAGTTCTTC
TRBJ2-7 | 13 | TRBD2 | TRBV29-1 | . | CSVVASGSYEQYF | TGCAGCGTTGTGGCTAGCGGGTCCTACGAGCAGTACTTC
TRBJ2-7 | 15 | . | TRBV19 | . | CASSINLGASYEQYF | TGTGCCAGTAGTATAAATCTGGGGGCTTCCTACGAGCAGTACTTC
TRBJ2-7 | 15 | . | TRBV6-5 | . | CASSYRVGGTTIRYF | TGTGCCAGCAGTTACAGAGTCGGGGGGACAACAATACGGTACTTC
TRBJ2-1 | 18 | TRBD2 | TRBV30 | . | CAWSVPGLAGGNTNEQFF | TGTGCCTGGAGTGTACCCGGACTAGCGGGAGGGAATACCAATGAGCAGTTCTTC
TRBJ2-7 | 13 | . | TRBV10-3 | . | CAISEGLSYEQYF | TGTGCCATCAGTGAGGGGCTCTCCTACGAGCAGTACTTC
TRBJ2-2 | 16 | TRBD2 | TRBV9 | . | CASSVVGTRSTGELFF | TGTGCCAGCAGCGTAGTCGGGACTAGATCCACCGGGGAGCTGTTTTTT
TRBJ2-2 | 16 | . | TRBV6-6 | once | CASSYSFGRGTGELFF | TGTGCCAGCAGTTACTCTTTTGGAAGGGGCACCGGGGAGCTGTTTTTT
TRBJ2-7 | 16 | TRBD1 | TRBV4-1 | . | CASSQDRRQGSYEQYF | TGCGCCAGCAGCCAAGATCGAAGACAGGGGTCCTACGAGCAGTACTTC
TRBJ1-1 | 12 | . | TRBV19 | . | CASSWGRDEAFF | TGTGCCAGTAGTTGGGGGCGCGATGAAGCTTTCTTT
TRBJ2-7 | 14 | . | TRBV28 | . | CASSPPGQSYEQYF | TGTGCCAGCAGTCCCCCCGGGCAGTCCTACGAGCAGTACTTC
TRBJ2-2 | 14 | . | TRBV27 | . | CASSLGRVPGELFF | TGTGCCAGCAGTTTGGGCAGGGTCCCCGGGGAGCTGTTTTTT
TRBJ2-3 | 16 | TRBD1 | TRBV6-5 | once | CASSYWDRGCTDTQYF | TGTGCCAGCAGTTACTGGGACAGGGGATGTACAGATACGCAGTATTTT
TRBJ2-7 | 14 | TRBD1 | TRBV10-1 | . | CASSDYRGSHEQYF | TGCGCCAGCAGTGATTACAGGGGGTCCCACGAGCAGTACTTC